Below are 25 T cell receptor beta chains sequenced from a single sample in a study of T-cell reconstitution after alpha-beta-depleted transplantation in children. This sample's TCRbeta library carried unique molecular identifier barcodes. One entry per CDR3 protein results from TCRdb running MiXCR on the PCR reads. The data contain 250,000 to 400,000 distinct CDR3 sequences, around 20% of them singletons. Sequenced material: PBMCs, mostly from graft donor cells, taken 180 days after TCRalphabeta/CD19-depleted stem cell transplant. These receptors were collected from a male patient younger than 18 who had a stem cell transplant for acute lymphoblastic leukemia, so the T cells may come from the graft donor.

This clonotype was seen only a few times. J is TRBJ2-1 and V is TRBV21-1; the table assigns TRBD2, which was not confirmed against the DNA. TRBV21-1 is labeled a pseudogene. The CDR3 covers 16 residues. The CDR3 DNA is TGTGCCAGCAGCACCTCTAGCGGGAGGGCGGTCAATGAGCAGTTCTTC. Translated: CASSTSSGRAVNEQFF.

Details on this clonotype: A much larger clone is a single base away; this may be a read error. V usage is TRBV20-1 and J usage is TRBJ2-3; 7 bases align to TRBD2. Germline V gene data show CDR1 as DFQATT and CDR2 as SNEGSKA (reference sequence). The CDR3 has 13 amino acids. V dropped 7 bases and J dropped 2; count of bases not matched to a gene: 6. The CDR3 sequence: CSGLAVDTDTQYF. In nucleotides, the CDR3 is TGCAGTGGACTAGCCGTTGACACAGATACGCAGTATTTT.

This clonotype is categorized as large (0.1 to 1%). The rearrangement uses TRBV20-1 and TRBJ1-2; 8 bases are a match to TRBD1. CDR3 length: 16 residues. V was pared by 1 base and J by 2 bases, with 9 bases of the junction left unmatched. Germline V lookup: CDR1 DFQATT, CDR2 SNEGSKA (reference sequence). CDR3 in DNA: TGCAGTGCTAGAGGGGGCGAGACAGGGGTAAACTATGGCTACACCTTC. Translating gives CSARGGETGVNYGYTF.

The J gene is TRBJ2-7, the V gene TRBV9; TRBD2 matches 8 bases. The ends lost 1 base at V and 3 bases at J; junction bases unmatched: 6. Germline CDR1 and CDR2: SGDLS and YYNGEE. CDR3 length: 15 residues. The CDR3 coding sequence is TGTGCCAGCAGCGTATCAGCGGGAGTAGGCTACGAGCAGTACTTC. Its translation: CASSVSAGVGYEQYF. Together with reference TRBV9 and TRBJ2-7, the CDR3 gives the full variable domain: DSGVTQTPKHLITATGQRVTLRCSPRSGDLSVYWYQQSLDQGLQFLIQYYNGEERAKGNILERFSAQQFPDLHSELNLSSLELGDSALYFCASSVSAGVGYEQYFGPGTRLTVT.

The V gene is TRBV29-1, the J gene TRBJ2-7; TRBD2 aligns across 8 bases. The CDR3 is 13 amino acids. In germline, CDR1 is SQVTM, CDR2 ANQGSEA. Trimming cost V 2 bases and J 7 bases; bases outside gene matches: 7. Here the CDR3 DNA reads TGCAGCGTTGAAACCGGGAGGGGAAGGGAGCAGTACTTC. Protein: CSVETGRGREQYF.

This clonotype was observed a handful of times. CDR3 DNA: TGCGCCAGCAGCCAAGATGGGACAGGGGGCTATGGCTACACCTTC. Translated: CASSQDGTGGYGYTF. The chain recombines TRBV4-1 with TRBJ1-2, with 11 bases matching TRBD1. The CDR3 contains 15 residues. J was trimmed by 4 bases and V by 0 bases; bases with no gene match: 1. Germline V CDR1 and CDR2: MGHRA, YSYEKL.

In this sample, this clonotype turned up a few times. This chain joins TRBV20-1 and TRBJ2-7; no firm D call. Trimming took off 0 bases at V and 6 bases at J, with 15 bases between the two ends. This CDR3 region has 14 residues. Germline-derived CDR1 and CDR2 are DFQATT and SNEGSKA (reference sequence). The CDR3 here is CSARDSPRRLEQYF. The CDR3 DNA follows: TGCAGTGCTAGAGACTCACCTAGACGGCTCGAGCAGTACTTC.

CDR3 sequence: CATGDRVGNTIYF. CDR3 DNA sequence: TGTGCCACCGGTGACAGGGTCGGAAACACCATATATTTT. The V gene is TRBV15, the J gene TRBJ1-3; TRBD1 aligns across 7 bases. Trimming took 8 bases from V and 4 from J; bases not matched to a gene: 5. In germline, CDR1 is LNHNV, CDR2 YYDKDF (reference sequence). This CDR3 comprises 13 residues. Full variable domain (remainder filled in from reference TRBV15 and TRBJ1-3): DAMVIQNPRYQVTQFGKPVTLSCSQTLNHNVMYWYQQKSSQAPKLLFHYYDKDFNNEADTPDNFQSRRPNTSFCFLDIRSPGLGDTAMYLCATGDRVGNTIYFGEGSWLTVV.

V gene TRBV20-1 combines with J gene TRBJ2-3; possibly TRBD2 for D (6 bases). The CDR3 spans 14 residues. Germline-derived CDR1 and CDR2 are DFQATT and SNEGSKA (reference sequence). V lost 4 bases and J 6 bases, leaving 17 bases between the germline ends. CDR3 region: CSANQVGGSDTQYF. The CDR3 nucleotides are TGCAGTGCTAATCAAGTGGGAGGCTCCGATACGCAGTATTTT.

The gene calls are TRBV11-2 and TRBJ2-5, with unresolved D. This CDR3 has 14 amino acids. Germline-derived CDR1 and CDR2 are SGHAT and FQNNGV. V gave up 2 bases and J gave up 6 bases, with 13 bases separating them. In DNA form, the CDR3 reads TGTGCCAGCAGCTTAACCCCCGACCCGAAGACCCAGTACTTC. Its translation: CASSLTPDPKTQYF.

The chain couples TRBV9 to TRBJ2-7; TRBD2 matches 7 bases. The V and J ends lost 0 bases and 3 bases, in that order; junction bases with no gene match: 6. Germline V gene sequence: CDR1 SGDLS, CDR2 YYNGEE. This CDR3 contains 15 residues. In DNA form, the CDR3 reads TGTGCCAGCAGCGTAGCTATTGGCGGGAGCTACGAGCAGTACTTC. Its protein is CASSVAIGGSYEQYF.

In regard to this clonotype: Since no conserved phenylalanine or tryptophan closes the CDR3, a read error is the likely cause. The J gene is TRBJ1-4, the V gene TRBV12-3 or TRBV12-4; D is unclear. Trimming removed 4 bases from V and 4 bases from J, with 16 bases in between. This CDR3 is 16 amino acids long. The CDR3 here is CASSSGRRADNEKLFS. The CDR3 nucleotides are TGTGCCAGCAGTTCCGGACGTCGGGCCGATAATGAAAAACTGTTTTCT.

This rearrangement joins TRBV27 to TRBJ2-3; D uncertain. V lost 6 bases, J lost 8 bases, and 18 bases lay in between. CDR3 length: 14 residues. CDR1 MNHEY and CDR2 SMNVEV come from the germline V gene (reference sequence). The CDR3 loop is CASSALGGPSTQYF. Here the CDR3 DNA reads TGTGCCAGCAGCGCCCTGGGCGGCCCGAGTACGCAGTATTTT.

This rearrangement joins TRBV7-9 to TRBJ2-7; 9 bases agree with TRBD2. V lost 10 bases and J lost 2; bases outside the gene matches: 6. CDR1 is SEHNR and CDR2 is FQNEAQ in the germline V gene (reference sequence). The CDR3 is made up of 13 amino acids. The CDR3, as DNA: TGTGCCATTCGACTAGCGGAGCCCTACGAGCAGTACTTC. This encodes CAIRLAEPYEQYF.

This clonotype was counted between two and nine times. The chain has TRBV12-3 or TRBV12-4 and TRBJ1-1; no clear D gene. The CDR3 spans 13 residues. V dropped 3 bases and J dropped 0 bases, with 5 bases sitting between them. CDR3 residues: CASSFPLNTEAFF. The CDR3 DNA sequence: TGTGCCAGCAGTTTCCCTCTGAACACTGAAGCTTTCTTT.

The sample holds a few counts of this clonotype. The V gene is TRBV5-1, the J gene TRBJ1-5, with D possibly being TRBD1 (5 bases). Germline V gene lookup returns CDR1 SGHRS and CDR2 YFSETQ. V was clipped by 2 bases and J by 0 bases, with 9 bases between them. This CDR3 has 15 residues. Here the CDR3 DNA reads TGCGCCAGCAGCTTATCAGGACATAGCAATCAGCCCCAGCATTTT. It yields the protein CASSLSGHSNQPQHF.

Comment on this clonotype: This may be a read error, as it is one base from a much larger clone. This chain links TRBV5-1 with TRBJ2-1, with 12 bases lining up with TRBD2. V was clipped by 3 bases and J by 3 bases; unmatched bases: 16. Germline CDR1 reads SGHRS; CDR2 reads YFSETQ. The CDR3 covers 20 residues. The CDR3 DNA follows: TGCGCCAGCAGCTATCGACTAGCGGGAGTTATAGGGATCTTCTACAATGAGCAGTTCTTC. As protein: CASSYRLAGVIGIFYNEQFF.

The J gene is TRBJ1-6, the V gene TRBV20-1; D not resolved. The CDR3 loop spans 16 amino acids. Germline V lookup: CDR1 DFQATT, CDR2 SNEGSKA (reference sequence). Trimming cost V 4 bases and J 7 bases, with 20 bases left between them. DNA of the CDR3: TGCAGTGCTACTTCCTCGACGTCCGCCTCGAATTCACCCCTCCACTTT. This sequence encodes CSATSSTSASNSPLHF.

This clonotype was counted a few times. The gene calls are TRBV4-2 and TRBJ2-7; weak D call: TRBD2 (6 bases). Germline V CDR1 and CDR2: LGHNA, YNFKEQ. Trimming removed 2 bases from V and 6 bases from J, with 20 bases in between. The CDR3 spans 16 residues. This CDR3 is CASSQPLDWRGGEQYF. In nucleotides, the CDR3 is TGTGCCAGCAGCCAACCCCTAGACTGGAGGGGAGGCGAGCAGTACTTC.

This clonotype has just a few counts. This rearrangement joins TRBV7-3 to TRBJ2-7; 7 bases are shared with TRBD2. With 4 bases clipped from V and 5 bases from J, the junction kept 2 bases outside the gene matches. Germline V gives CDR1 SGHTA, CDR2 FQGTGA. The CDR3 has 12 residues. The CDR3 loop is CASSWGGDEQYF. DNA for the CDR3: TGTGCCAGCAGCTGGGGAGGGGACGAGCAGTACTTC.

The chain recombines TRBV12-3 or TRBV12-4 with TRBJ2-1; 7 bases line up with TRBD1. Germline trimming cut 3 bases from V and 4 bases from J; bases unmatched to any gene: 6. The CDR3 has 15 residues. The CDR3 nucleotides are TGTGCCAGCAGTTTCACAGGGGTCCGTTACAATGAGCAGTTCTTC. Translating it yields CASSFTGVRYNEQFF.

This clonotype was picked up a small number of times. This rearrangement joins TRBV20-1 to TRBJ2-7, with 7 positions matching TRBD2. The trim removed 2 bases at V and 5 bases at J, leaving 6 bases unmatched. The CDR3 contains 13 residues. Germline V gene data show CDR1 as DFQATT and CDR2 as SNEGSKA (reference sequence). The CDR3 DNA reads as TGCAGTGCTAGAAGCCTAGCGGAGCACGAGCAGTACTTC. It codes for CSARSLAEHEQYF.

CDR3: CSARGQGGGNIQYF. Written as DNA, the CDR3 is TGCAGTGCTAGAGGCCAGGGAGGGGGCAACATTCAGTACTTC. The rearrangement links TRBV20-1 to TRBJ2-4; D might be TRBD1 or TRBD2, each matching 7 bases. Germline V lookup: CDR1 DFQATT, CDR2 SNEGSKA (reference sequence). This CDR3 is 14 amino acids long. V lost 1 base to trimming and J lost 7 bases, with 14 bases between them.

This rearrangement joins TRBV20-1 to TRBJ2-3; D is unresolved. This CDR3 is 11 amino acids long. Germline loops: CDR1 DFQATT, CDR2 SNEGSKA (reference sequence). Trimming shortened V by 6 bases and J by 11 bases, and 15 bases separated the two germline ends. This chain's CDR3 is CSALGKRRQYF. DNA for the CDR3: TGCAGTGCCCTAGGAAAAAGGAGGCAGTATTTT.

V usage is TRBV2 and J usage is TRBJ2-6; 7 positions agree with TRBD1. The ends lost 7 bases at V and 0 bases at J; junction bases unmatched: 6. The CDR3 extends over 16 amino acids. Germline V gene lookup returns CDR1 SNHLY and CDR2 FYNNEI. CDR3 sequence reads: CASNRQGSSGANVLTF. CDR3 sequence (DNA): TGTGCCAGCAATCGACAGGGAAGCTCTGGGGCCAACGTCCTGACTTTC.